This T cell receptor (beta chain) was identified during a study of blood T cell repertoires in COVID-19. Study details: Acute and convalescent COVID-19 specimens originated in the United States, Italy and Spain.

Per germline, CDR1 SSHAT and CDR2 FNYEAQ (reference sequence). This CDR3 is 15 amino acids long. Comment on this clone: The junction departs from the called germline gene at one end, perhaps through a read error.

Repertoires were generated with immunoSEQ multiplex PCR, while TCRdb's copy carries only in-frame clones and drops some. Of under 350,000 clones listed, around 86% are singletons. This receptor was taken from a man aged 50-60 years with acute or convalescent COVID-19. The rearrangement uses TRBV7-7 and TRBJ2-5, with a possible D match to TRBD1 (6 bases). The specimen sequenced was peripheral blood. CDR3 region: CASSRGQSPQETQYF. CDR3 in DNA: TGTGCTAGCAGCCGCGGACAGAGTCCGCAAGAGACCCAGTACTTC.